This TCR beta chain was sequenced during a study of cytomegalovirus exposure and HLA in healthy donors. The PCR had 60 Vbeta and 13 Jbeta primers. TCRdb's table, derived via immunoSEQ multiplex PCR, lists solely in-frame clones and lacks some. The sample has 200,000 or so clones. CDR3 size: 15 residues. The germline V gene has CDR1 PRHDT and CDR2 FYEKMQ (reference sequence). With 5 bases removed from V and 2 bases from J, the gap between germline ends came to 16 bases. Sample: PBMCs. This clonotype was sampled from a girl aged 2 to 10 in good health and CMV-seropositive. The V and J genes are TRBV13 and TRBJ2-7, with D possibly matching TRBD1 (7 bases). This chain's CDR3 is CASSPGGQGAYEQYF. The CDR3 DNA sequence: TGTGCCAGCAGCCCCGGGGGTCAGGGGGCCTACGAGCAGTACTTC.